This T cell receptor beta chain was recorded in a study of shared clonotypes between healthy human individuals. The repertoire was sequenced with immunoSEQ multiplex PCR; TCRdb's copy has only in-frame clones and lacks some. Seen here are some 2.3 million clones, 93% observed once, and the top ten hold around 0.4%. This CDR3 contains 16 residues. In germline, CDR1 is MNHEY, CDR2 SMNVEV (reference sequence). V lost 5 bases to trimming and J lost 9 bases; unmatched junction nucleotides: 10. The receptor comes from a man aged 18 to 29 in good health. Some clones in this sample may be carry-over from other donors' samples. Sequences were obtained from naive CD4+ T cells from PBMCs. Subset described: CD45RA+ positively selected. The chain carries TRBV27 and TRBJ2-1; 13 positions agree with TRBD2. The CDR3 region has the DNA TGTGCCAGCAGTCCCCGACTAGCGGGAGGTAGCACTGAGCAGTTCTTC. Its protein is CASSPRLAGGSTEQFF.